This T cell receptor (beta chain) stems from a study of T-cell memory formation after mild COVID-19. TCRdb passed the 5' RACE reads through MiXCR, listing each CDR3 protein once. The data show roughly 120,000 distinct CDR3 sequences, about 15% seen once. Sequences were obtained from PBMCs or a T cell subset sorted from them (not recorded which). The TCR sequence derives from an adult woman who had mild COVID-19 (a few samples of this study predate the infection). Cell type and time point are not known.

The CDR3 loop reads CASSPPSPLAGSTDTQYF. The CDR3 nucleotides are TGTGCCAGCTCACCACCCTCCCCCCTAGCGGGGAGCACAGATACGCAGTATTTT. The chain joins TRBV18 to TRBJ2-3; 9 bases match TRBD2. The CDR3 covers 18 residues. V lost 0 bases, J lost 0 bases, and 7 bases stayed unmatched. Germline V CDR1 and CDR2: KGHSH, LQKENI.